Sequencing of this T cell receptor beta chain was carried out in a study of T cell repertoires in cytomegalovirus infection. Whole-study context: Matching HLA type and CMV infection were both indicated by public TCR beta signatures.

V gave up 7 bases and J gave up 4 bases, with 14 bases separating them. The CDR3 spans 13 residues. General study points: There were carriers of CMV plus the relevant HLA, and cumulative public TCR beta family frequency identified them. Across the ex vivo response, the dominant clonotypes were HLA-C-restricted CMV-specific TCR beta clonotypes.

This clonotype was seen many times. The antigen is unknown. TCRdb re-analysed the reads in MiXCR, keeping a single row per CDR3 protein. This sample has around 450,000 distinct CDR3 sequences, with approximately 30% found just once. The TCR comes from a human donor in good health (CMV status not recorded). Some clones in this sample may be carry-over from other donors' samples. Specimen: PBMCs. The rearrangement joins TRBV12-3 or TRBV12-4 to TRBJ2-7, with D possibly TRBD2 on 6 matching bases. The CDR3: CASTPRGSYEQYF. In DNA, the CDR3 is TGTGCCAGCACCCCACGGGGGAGTTACGAGCAGTACTTC.